The entry below describes one TCR beta chain. Assay: immunoSEQ multiplex PCR; the TCRdb copy retains only in-frame clones and omits some. The sample lists about 88,000 clones, approximately 91% occurring once. Sorting used thawed, overnight-rested PBMC stained with anti-CD3, a viability dye and GMM-loaded CD1B tetramer. The lipid loaded on the CD1B tetramers was C32 glucose monomycolate from Rhodococcus equi. These data are taken from a study of T cells in tuberculosis. The wider study: CD1B tetramers identified T cells specific for mycobacterial lipid GMM. General study results and limits: Some low-affinity tetramer-binding T cells may be absent from this sample.

The CDR3 covers 12 residues. CDR1 and CDR2 (germline): MNHEY, SMNVEV (reference sequence). V was pared by 2 bases and J by 8 bases, with 8 bases between. The receptor was isolated from an adult woman with latent tuberculosis. Sequences were obtained from CD1b-GMM tetramer-negative cells sorted from PBMCs. This chain links TRBV27 with TRBJ2-3, with D tentatively TRBD2 (5 bases). The CDR3, as DNA: TGTGCCAGCAGTTTACGGGGTGGTACGCAGTATTTT. Its protein is CASSLRGGTQYF.